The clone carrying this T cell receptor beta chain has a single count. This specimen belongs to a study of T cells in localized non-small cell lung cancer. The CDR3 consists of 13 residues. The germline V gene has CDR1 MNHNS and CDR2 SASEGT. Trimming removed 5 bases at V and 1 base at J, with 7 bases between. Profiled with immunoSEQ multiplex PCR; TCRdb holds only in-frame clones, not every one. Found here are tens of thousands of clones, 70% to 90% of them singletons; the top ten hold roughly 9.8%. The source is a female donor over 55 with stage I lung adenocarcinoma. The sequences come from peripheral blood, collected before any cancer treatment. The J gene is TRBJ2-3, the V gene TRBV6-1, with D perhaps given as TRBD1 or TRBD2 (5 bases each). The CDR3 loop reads CASSWDRTDTQYF. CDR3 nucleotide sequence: TGTGCCAGCAGTTGGGACCGCACAGATACGCAGTATTTT.